These 13 T cell receptor beta chains originate from one sample sequenced in a study of CD8+ T cells in alopecia areata. Stated treatment: oral pan-JAK inhibitor, 5-10 mg twice daily. The authors extracted RNA and reverse transcribed it into cDNA as the sequencing template. Clones were read by immunoSEQ multiplex PCR, and TCRdb kept only the in-frame ones, dropping some. The sample records about 160,000 clones, less than 70% being singletons. The specimen was CD4+ T cells sorted from blood, collected at week 4, from a patient treated with tofacitinib. All receptors derive from a human donor with alopecia areata.

The genes are TRBV6-5 and TRBJ2-1; D remains ambiguous. The V end lost 4 bases, the J end lost 0 bases, and 4 bases lay between the germline ends. Germline assignment: CDR1 MNHEY and CDR2 SVGAGI. The CDR3 totals 13 residues. The CDR3 sequence is CASSSSSYNEQFF. In nucleotides, the CDR3 is TGTGCCAGCAGTTCTAGCTCCTACAATGAGCAGTTCTTC.

The rearrangement links TRBV30 to TRBJ1-6, with a possible D match to TRBD1 (5 bases). Deletions cut 2 bases from V and 12 bases from J, with 11 bases between. The CDR3 is 12 residues long. From germline, CDR1 is GTSNPN and CDR2 SVGIG (reference sequence). In DNA form, the CDR3 reads TGTGCCTGGAGTTGGACAACAAGACCCCTCCACTTT. Its protein is CAWSWTTRPLHF.

This chain links TRBV11-2 with TRBJ2-4; D call uncertain. The CDR3 contains 14 residues. V lost 0 bases to trimming and J lost 7 bases, with 10 bases between them. Germline loops: CDR1 SGHAT, CDR2 FQNNGV. The DNA for the CDR3 is TGTGCCAGCAGCTTAGAGCTGGTCCCCAACATTCAGTACTTC. This translates into CASSLELVPNIQYF.

This clone has more than one count but fewer than ten. The same CDR3 can be traced to other DNA sequences in this sample. The chain couples TRBV29-1 to TRBJ1-4; TRBD1 matches 11 bases. From germline, CDR1 is SQVTM and CDR2 ANQGSEA. Germline trimming cut 7 bases from V and 7 bases from J; bases unmatched to any gene: 5. CDR3 length equals 13 residues. The CDR3 DNA reads TGCAGCGCCCGGACAGGGGGCTCTGAAAAACTGTTTTTT. This encodes CSARTGGSEKLFF.

The V gene is TRBV2, the J gene TRBJ2-3; 8 bases fit TRBD2. The CDR3 length is 12 residues. The V gene end was trimmed by 11 bases and the J gene end by 0 bases; junction bases not matched to a gene: 1. Germline CDR1 SNHLY, CDR2 FYNNEI. CDR3 DNA sequence: TGTGCCGCGGGGGGCAGCACAGATACGCAGTATTTT. This codes for CAAGGSTDTQYF.

This chain connects TRBV4-2 to TRBJ1-5; 9 nucleotides agree with TRBD1. In germline, CDR1 is LGHNA, CDR2 YNFKEQ. CDR3 size: 16 residues. J lost 7 bases, V lost 0 bases, and 7 bases had no gene match. In DNA, the CDR3 is TGTGCCAGCAGCCAAGATGAAGGACAGGGGTACCAGCCCCAGCATTTT. Residues: CASSQDEGQGYQPQHF.

This clone appeared many times. The chain employs TRBV6-6 and TRBJ2-3; no firm D call. The CDR3 consists of 12 residues. V was shortened by 8 bases and J by 1 base, with 7 bases between the two germline ends. Germline V gene lookup returns CDR1 MNHNY and CDR2 SVGAGI (reference sequence). The CDR3 loop is CASRPRTDTQYF. The CDR3 bases are TGTGCCAGCCGGCCCCGCACAGATACGCAGTATTTT.

The rearrangement uses TRBV2 and TRBJ2-3; 11 nucleotides match TRBD1. Germline V gives CDR1 SNHLY, CDR2 FYNNEI. The CDR3 extends over 16 amino acids. V lost 0 bases, J lost 3 bases, and 2 bases stayed unmatched. CDR3 loop: CASSEAGTGGTDTQYF. CDR3 DNA sequence: TGTGCCAGCAGTGAAGCCGGGACAGGGGGGACAGATACGCAGTATTTT. Complete variable domain (other parts from reference TRBV2 and TRBJ2-3): EPEVTQTPSHQVTQMGQEVILRCVPISNHLYFYWYRQILGQKVEFLVSFYNNEISEKSEIFDDQFSVERPDGSNFTLKIRSTKLEDSAMYFCASSEAGTGGTDTQYFGPGTRLTVL.

This clone was found a few times. This chain links TRBV7-2 with TRBJ1-1; a weak D match, TRBD1 (5 bases). The germline V gene has CDR1 SGHTA and CDR2 FQGNSA. The V gene lost 1 base and the J gene lost 2 bases, with 14 bases spanning the gap. The CDR3 length is 16 residues. The CDR3 protein is CASSLDNRRVNTEAFF. Here the CDR3 DNA reads TGTGCCAGCAGCTTAGATAACCGCAGGGTTAACACTGAAGCTTTCTTT.

The chain uses TRBV7-9 and TRBJ2-5, with 13 bases lining up with TRBD2. V trimming: 3 bases; J trimming: 2 bases; junction bases outside the gene matches: 9. The CDR3 sequence is 18 residues long. Looked up from germline, CDR1 is SEHNR and CDR2 is FQNEAQ (reference sequence). In DNA form, the CDR3 reads TGTGCCAGCAGCTTCGAACCACTAGCGGGGGGGTCTCAAGAGACCCAGTACTTC. This codes for CASSFEPLAGGSQETQYF. Combining the CDR3 with reference TRBV7-9 and TRBJ2-5 gives the whole variable domain DTGVSQNPRHKITKRGQNVTFRCDPISEHNRLYWYRQTLGQGPEFLTYFQNEAQLEKSRLLSDRFSAERPKGSFSTLEIQRTEQGDSAMYLCASSFEPLAGGSQETQYFGPGTRLLVL.

This clone has only one observation. The rearrangement uses TRBV9 and TRBJ1-6; D is perhaps TRBD1 (5 bases). Germline V CDR1 and CDR2: SGDLS, YYNGEE. V lost 2 bases and J lost 8, with 11 bases in between. The CDR3 runs 14 residues. The CDR3 coding sequence is TGTGCCAGCAGCGTTACAGGAGCGGATTCACCCCTCCACTTT. The encoded protein is CASSVTGADSPLHF.

This chain joins TRBV25-1 and TRBJ1-5, with 8 nucleotides matching TRBD1. The J segment lost 4 bases and the V segment lost 6 bases, leaving 2 bases of the junction unmatched. The CDR3 spans 13 residues. CDR1 and CDR2 (germline): MGHDK, SYGVNS. CDR3 nucleotides: TGTGCCAGCAGCCGACAGGGGAATCAGCCCCAGCATTTT. It translates to CASSRQGNQPQHF. Full variable domain (remainder filled in from reference TRBV25-1 and TRBJ1-5): EADIYQTPRYLVIGTGKKITLECSQTMGHDKMYWYQQDPGMELHLIHYSYGVNSTEKGDLSSESTVSRIRTEHFPLTLESARPSHTSQYLCASSRQGNQPQHFGDGTRLSIL.

V usage is TRBV6-5 and J usage is TRBJ2-2, with unresolved D. The CDR3 consists of 11 residues. Between the trimmed V and J ends, which lost 11 bases and 6 bases, there was a span of 10 bases. Germline lookup yields CDR1 MNHEY and CDR2 SVGAGI. The CDR3 DNA reads as TGTGCCTGTGGACGGGCCGGGGAGCTGTTTTTT. Translating gives CACGRAGELFF.